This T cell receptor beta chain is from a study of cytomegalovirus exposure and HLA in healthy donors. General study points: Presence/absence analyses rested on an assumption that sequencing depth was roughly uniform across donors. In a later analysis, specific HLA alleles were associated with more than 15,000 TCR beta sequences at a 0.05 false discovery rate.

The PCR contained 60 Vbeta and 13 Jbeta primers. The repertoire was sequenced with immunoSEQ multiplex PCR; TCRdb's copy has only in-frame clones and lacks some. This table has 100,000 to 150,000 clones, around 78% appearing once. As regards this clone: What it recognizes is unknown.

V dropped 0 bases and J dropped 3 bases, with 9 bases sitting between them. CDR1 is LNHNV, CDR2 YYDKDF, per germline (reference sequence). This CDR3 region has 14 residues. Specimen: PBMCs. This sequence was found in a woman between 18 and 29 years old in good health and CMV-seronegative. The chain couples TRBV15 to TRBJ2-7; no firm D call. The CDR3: CATSREPGNYEQYF. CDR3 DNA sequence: TGTGCCACCAGCAGAGAGCCAGGAAACTACGAGCAGTACTTC.